This T cell receptor (beta chain) was identified in a study of cytomegalovirus exposure and HLA in healthy donors listed by TCRdb under 2017. For the wider study: An earlier analysis of 587 of the donors reported approximately 280 Gb of sequence data and 100 million to 120 million unique TCR beta sequences obtained from approximately 180 million T cells. About 330 gigabases of sequencing data and around 80 million unique TCR sequences made up an early release that covered roughly 670 HLA-typed donors. Of the roughly 400 genotyped donors, about 80% fell in the genetic ancestry cluster associated with self-reported Caucasian donors. The study was designed to test whether signatures of past pathogen exposure could be identified by cataloging public T cell receptors. Using immunosequencing, the study profiled T cell repertoires from approximately 700 subjects and related those repertoires to cytomegalovirus serostatus. Besides the first cohort of roughly 660 subjects, a separate validation cohort made up of 120 different subjects was used. High-throughput TCR immunosequencing, statistical association of individual TCRs with disease status, and machine learning were combined to predict cytomegalovirus infection status. To study patterns of TCR occurrence, a later analysis re-analyzed previously published TCR beta repertoires from 700 or so donors and added high-resolution HLA genotyping. Rather than drawing on any new phenotypic data, the later analysis identified candidate immune exposures from TCR beta sequences and the way those sequences occurred across donors. To decide whether each TCR beta V gene segment behaved as functional or pseudogenic, an earlier analysis of over 500 of the donors relied on high-throughput TCR beta sequencing. Donor age, sex, ethnicity and CMV serostatus were compiled alongside the repertoire data. In a later genetic analysis, genome-wide SNP genotypes for about three fifths of the roughly 670 donors were used, and that subset was treated as a discovery cohort. Every discovery cohort repertoire had been produced on one sequencing platform. Both class I and class II loci were covered by HLA typing, at four-digit resolution. The number of donors typed differed by locus, with about 629-640 for A, B, C, DRB1 and DQB1, around 560 for DQA1, 600 to 610 for DPA1, and some 440 for DPB1. Five DR-DQ haplotypes were treated as single units for association and clustering because of strong linkage in the cohort. Across about 370 genotyped donors of the cohort, an average of roughly 250,000 unique TCR beta nucleotide sequences per donor were sequenced, and 15% to 20% of those sequences were non-productive. Overall study results and their limits: Presence/absence analyses assumed roughly uniform sequencing depth across donors, an assumption that may not hold. A few of the identified cytomegalovirus-associated TCR beta chains were confirmed in vitro to be specific for cytomegalovirus antigens. A cluster of highly shared sequence variants was judged likely to represent a technical artifact of the sequencing pipeline. Strong co-occurrence of HLA alleles, especially DR and DQ, made assigning TCR associations to individual alleles difficult. The classifier was reported to diagnose cytomegalovirus status with high specificity and sensitivity in both the original cohort and the validation cohort. A later analysis found that most CMV-associated TCR beta chains appeared HLA-restricted, with HLA associations seemingly driven largely by CMV exposure. In this cohort, only TCR beta chains were sequenced, and detectable features were limited by the absence of alpha or paired-chain data. The study listed 150 to 200 TCR beta chains as associated with cytomegalovirus. Linkage disequilibrium might explain the correlated functional status among segregating V segments, but an unknown experimental factor could not be excluded. V-gene and J-gene trimming of TCR beta chains was associated with a missense DCLRE1C variant in a later genetic analysis, and the association was replicated in an independent cohort. The authors suggested that the approach could potentially be extended to other disease states and immunological phenotypes. Some 16 rarely observed V segments, including chromosome 9 orphons, were excluded from the earlier analysis of approximately 500 of the donors because counts were too low. In a later analysis, the rate of TCR association differed among HLA loci, with DRB1 alleles having the most associated TCRs and HLA-C alleles having the fewest. In a later analysis, HLA-associated TCR beta chains were found to be more clonally expanded and to have lower generation probabilities than equally common non-associated chains. A later analysis reported that several top co-occurrence clusters appeared linked to parvovirus B19, influenza, CMV and Epstein-Barr virus. Most TCR sequences were observed very rarely across donors, whereas some public TCRs were present in many individuals. A later genetic analysis reported fewer N-insertions in productive TCRs among donors in an Asian-associated ancestry cluster than the roughly 650-donor mean. A further reported finding was that TCR beta sequences accurately predicted the HLA-A and HLA-B alleles for most subjects in the first cohort. Immune exposure information for the cohort was limited to CMV serostatus. Specific HLA alleles were associated with around 18,000 TCR beta sequences at a false discovery rate of 0.05 in a later analysis. Because HLA typing was unavailable for some donors at each locus, only the typed subset was used in association tests. The 87-base-pair reads could not distinguish some IMGT-functional V segments, including TRBV6-2 and TRBV6-3, so those segments were excluded. Broadly in line with IMGT annotations, most TCR beta V segments showed up in productive rearrangements about 87% or about 30% of the time in an earlier analysis of around 550 of the donors.

Concerning this clone: Which antigen it targets is not known. Per-nucleotide qualities are absent, and no much larger clonotype sits a single base away.

V drops 3 bases and J drops 4 bases, leaving 12 bases in between. The CDR3 goes from the cysteine to the phenylalanine over 14 residues. Kept here is only the CDR3 DNA, which spans 42 bases and is read in frame from base 1. The germline V gene (reference sequence) provides CDR1 LNHNV and CDR2 YYDKDF. Libraries were constructed by the immunoSEQ multiplex PCR assay. A mixture of 60 forward primers for TCR Vbeta segments and 13 reverse primers for TCR Jbeta segments was used in the multiplex PCR. Amplification of the CDR3 region of rearranged TCR beta genes was performed with a multiplex PCR assay on genomic DNA. The amplified TCR beta libraries were sequenced on the Illumina HiSeq System as 87-base-pair reads. Regarding the original processing steps: Across the 600 to 700 repertoires, a later analysis counted approximately 83 million unique TCR beta chains, about 10 million of which were shared by at least two donors. To remove PCR and sequencing errors, raw reads were error-corrected and collapsed into unique sequences using a nearest-neighbor algorithm that merged closely related sequences. V, D and J gene segments were assigned by aligning CDR3 sequences to IMGT reference sequences. For a sequence to be retained, a match of at least six nucleotides was required to both a V gene segment and a J gene segment. Rearrangements were classified as productive when the CDR3 lacked stop codons and remained in frame with V and J, and all other rearrangements were classified as non-productive. Following IMGT convention, CDR3 was defined as the stretch from the second conserved V-encoded cysteine to the conserved J-encoded phenylalanine. The earlier analysis of 500 to 750 of the donors excluded any sequence lacking an unambiguous match to a single V gene segment. In an earlier analysis of about 590 of the donors, a V segment was called functional when productive rearrangements were above 56.7%, and segregating when the standard deviation between donors exceeded 5%. A statistical classification framework was built for diagnosing cytomegalovirus status from the catalog of TCR beta chain sequences. V and J gene assignment, in a later analysis, came from comparing TCR nucleotide sequences with IMGT/GENE-DB human TR gene sequences. A later analysis assigned CDR3 sequences and most-parsimonious VDJ recombination scenarios with the TCRdist pipeline. A later analysis defined each TCR beta chain by its CDR3 amino acid sequence plus V-gene family, and excluded reads lacking a unique V-gene family. A later analysis removed roughly 590 highly shared, low-generation-probability nucleotide sequences to deal with suspected cross-contamination and a sequencing artifact. In a later analysis, a clonal expansion index for each public chain was calculated from normalized within-repertoire ranks of inferred template counts. In a later analysis, generation probabilities were computed with a VDJ recombination model fitted to out-of-frame rearrangements, and the resulting probabilities were checked against IGoR. Hypergeometric tests were used in a later analysis to score TCR-TCR, TCR-HLA and TCR-CMV co-occurrence, with a repertoire-size bias correction applied to the TCR pairs. In a later analysis, false discovery rates were estimated by permuting HLA or CMV assignments 20 times. In a later analysis, co-occurring TCRs were grouped using DBSCAN, with TCRdist sequence similarity added in when clustering inside HLA-allele-positive subsets. Repertoires with fewer than 30,000 or more than 120,000 public chains were left out of co-occurrence clustering, as were five repertoires with anomalous nucleotide sharing. TCRdb stores this immuneACCESS table with in-frame sequences only. Part of the clones is absent; in the studies checked, under half of the shortfall reflects unresolved V genes, and no reason is known for the rest. The V and J calls and the clone size are those of that table, but D and trimming were determined from the DNA. The sample table records approximately 120,000 clones; 69% of these occur just once. The ten most abundant clones make up 5.4% of the sample.

In total, roughly 670 healthy bone marrow donors made up the cohort. All cohort members were sampled while nominally healthy, although unrecorded immune exposures were likely present. The donor was CMV seropositive and was included in the group of almost 300 seropositive cohort members. Each donor provided a peripheral blood sample, and peripheral blood mononuclear cells were used for TCR beta sequencing. The Qiagen DNeasy Blood Extraction Kit was used to extract genomic DNA from the blood cell samples. The sample was PBMCs. The receptor's source is a woman in her seventies in good health and CMV-seropositive. Recombination joined TRBV15 with TRBJ2-5; the D segment could be TRBD2, given 5 matching bases. For the CDR3, the sequence is CATSRDGEGETQYF. The DNA sequence follows: TGTGCCACCAGCAGGGACGGTGAGGGAGAGACCCAGTACTTC.